Below, 21 T cell receptor beta chains from the same sample are listed, as sequenced in a study of blood T cell repertoires in COVID-19. This table comes from immunoSEQ multiplex PCR, and its TCRdb copy is limited to in-frame clones, with some not included. The table lists a few hundred thousand clones, 89% of them singletons. The sequenced sample was peripheral blood. Receptors were obtained from a man between 18 and 35 years old who had recovered from COVID-19.

The chain couples TRBV3-1 (or the pseudogene TRBV3-2) to TRBJ2-3; TRBD1 agrees at 8 bases. The CDR3 is made up of 16 amino acids. Germline CDR1 is LGHDT and CDR2 is YNNKEL (reference sequence). V trimming: 1 base; J trimming: 0 bases; junction bases outside the gene matches: 3. The CDR3 sequence is CASSQAGQGSTDTQYF. The DNA for the CDR3 is TGTGCCAGCAGCCAAGCTGGACAGGGCAGCACAGATACGCAGTATTTT.

This clone was detected a few times. V and J are TRBV2 and TRBJ1-2, with D tentatively TRBD1 (5 bases). V lost 4 bases, J lost 8 bases, and 14 bases lay in between. There are 13 residues in the CDR3. In germline, CDR1 is SNHLY, CDR2 FYNNEI. The DNA of the CDR3 is TGTGCCAGCAGTGTCCCAGGGAGGTTCGGCTACACCTTC. This gives the protein CASSVPGRFGYTF. Full variable domain (rest looked up from reference TRBV2 and TRBJ1-2): EPEVTQTPSHQVTQMGQEVILRCVPISNHLYFYWYRQILGQKVEFLVSFYNNEISEKSEIFDDQFSVERPDGSNFTLKIRSTKLEDSAMYFCASSVPGRFGYTFGSGTRLTVV.

The chain is built from TRBV7-2 and TRBJ2-7; 11 bases map to TRBD2. Per germline, CDR1 SGHTA and CDR2 FQGNSA. Trimming cost V 5 bases and J 2 bases; bases outside gene matches: 8. This CDR3 contains 16 residues. The CDR3 loop reads CASSPLAGGGAYEQYF. The CDR3, as DNA: TGTGCCAGCAGCCCCCTAGCGGGAGGTGGGGCCTACGAGCAGTACTTC.

The table lists this clone with a count of one. The chain has TRBV19 and TRBJ1-2, with D possibly being TRBD1 (6 bases). Per the germline V gene, CDR1 is LNHDA and CDR2 is SQIVND (reference sequence). The V gene lost 3 bases and the J gene lost 8 bases, with 16 bases spanning the gap. This CDR3 is 14 amino acids long. CDR3: CASSILGQPWGYTF. The CDR3 DNA is TGTGCCAGTAGTATCCTCGGACAGCCTTGGGGCTACACCTTC.

This chain uses TRBV5-4 with TRBJ1-5; 7 positions match TRBD1. This CDR3 is built from 13 residues. The trim removed 7 bases at V and 7 bases at J, leaving 8 bases unmatched. Germline-derived CDR1 and CDR2 are SGHNT and YYREEE (reference sequence). CDR3 loop: CASSRGTEQPQHF. In DNA, the CDR3 is TGTGCCAGCTCCAGGGGGACTGAACAGCCCCAGCATTTT.

J is TRBJ1-3 and V is TRBV27, with a tentative D call TRBD1 (6 bases). Trimming took off 3 bases at V and 2 bases at J, with 8 bases between the two ends. This CDR3 has 14 residues. Germline V gene data show CDR1 as MNHEY and CDR2 as SMNVEV (reference sequence). The CDR3 loop is CASSLAGAGNTIYF. DNA for the CDR3: TGTGCCAGCAGTTTGGCAGGGGCTGGAAACACCATATATTTT.

This chain connects TRBV18 to TRBJ1-2; D not certain. The V end was cut by 2 bases, the J end by 8 bases, with 12 bases between. CDR1 and CDR2 from the germline V gene are KGHSH and LQKENI. The CDR3 runs to 13 residues. CDR3 sequence reads: CASSPSGESGYTF. The CDR3 region has the DNA TGTGCCAGCTCACCATCCGGGGAAAGCGGCTACACCTTC.

The rearrangement uses TRBV6-2 or TRBV6-3 and TRBJ2-2; no clear D gene. Per the germline V gene, CDR1 is MNHEY and CDR2 is SVGEGT. This CDR3 is built from 16 residues. Trimming removed 0 bases from V and 6 bases from J, with 14 bases in between. The CDR3 loop reads CASSYSRPERAGELFF. CDR3 in DNA: TGTGCCAGCAGTTACTCGAGACCAGAACGGGCCGGGGAGCTGTTTTTT.

The rearrangement links TRBV27 to TRBJ2-7; 10 bases match TRBD1. Per germline, CDR1 MNHEY and CDR2 SMNVEV (reference sequence). V lost 4 bases to trimming and J lost 0 bases; unmatched junction nucleotides: 6. This CDR3 is 16 amino acids long. CDR3 region: CASSSTDRGSSYEQYF. The CDR3 DNA reads as TGTGCCAGCAGTTCCACGGACAGGGGGAGCTCCTACGAGCAGTACTTC.

The chain joins TRBV27 to TRBJ2-1, with 8 nucleotides matching TRBD2. V was pared by 4 bases and J by 7 bases, with 3 bases of the junction left unmatched. The CDR3 runs 13 residues. Germline V gene lookup returns CDR1 MNHEY and CDR2 SMNVEV (reference sequence). The CDR3 nucleotides are TGTGCCAGCAGTTGGACTAGCATGAATGAGCAGTTCTTC. Amino acids: CASSWTSMNEQFF.

This clone came up a few times. J is TRBJ1-2 and V is TRBV5-6; D remains unclear. The CDR3 sequence is 15 residues long. Germline V lookup: CDR1 SGHDT, CDR2 YYEEEE. Trimming left V 3 bases short and J 4 bases short, with 16 bases between. The CDR3 nucleotides read TGTGCCAGCAGCTCCCTCGCAATTCGTAGCTATGGCTACACCTTC. It specifies CASSSLAIRSYGYTF.

The genes are TRBV19 and TRBJ2-7; D not resolved. In germline, CDR1 is LNHDA, CDR2 SQIVND (reference sequence). This CDR3 contains 11 residues. Trimming removed 9 bases from V and 3 bases from J, with 9 bases in between. For the CDR3, the DNA is TGTGCCAGCGGGTCGATCTACGAGCAGTACTTC. Residues: CASGSIYEQYF.

V is TRBV6-1 and J is TRBJ1-3, with 7 positions matching TRBD1. CDR1 is MNHNS and CDR2 is SASEGT in the germline V gene. The V gene end was trimmed by 3 bases and the J gene end by 0 bases; junction bases not matched to a gene: 8. The CDR3 is made up of 17 amino acids. CDR3 sequence reads: CASSDLLGQYSGNTIYF. CDR3 coding DNA: TGTGCCAGCAGTGACCTCCTGGGACAGTACTCTGGAAACACCATATATTTT.

V usage is TRBV12-3 or TRBV12-4 and J usage is TRBJ1-2; no definite D call. V shed 2 bases and J shed 4 bases, with 8 bases lying between them. The CDR3 extends over 13 amino acids. CDR3 DNA: TGTGCCAGCAGTTTATACCTAATCTATGGCTACACCTTC. The encoded protein is CASSLYLIYGYTF.

The chain has TRBV4-1 and TRBJ1-2; 9 nucleotides agree with TRBD1. Germline trimming cut 0 bases from V and 4 bases from J; bases unmatched to any gene: 15. The CDR3 spans 19 residues. CDR1 is MGHRA, CDR2 YSYEKL, per germline. The CDR3: CASSQDLGGQGRGSYGYTF. Written as DNA, the CDR3 is TGCGCCAGCAGCCAAGATCTGGGCGGACAGGGGCGGGGAAGCTATGGCTACACCTTC.

V gene TRBV6-4 combines with J gene TRBJ1-2; TRBD1 matches 8 bases. Germline CDR1 MRHNA, CDR2 SNTAGT. This CDR3 has 13 residues. Unmatched junction bases numbered 9, after V lost 9 bases and J lost 6 bases. CDR3 bases: TGTGCCAGTAGCCGGACAGGGAAGGATGGCTACACCTTC. Protein: CASSRTGKDGYTF.

In its sample, this clone was seen a few times. This sequence joins TRBV20-1 and TRBJ1-5; the match to TRBD1 covers 9 bases. This CDR3 has 14 residues. The V and J ends lost 3 bases and 5 bases, in that order; junction bases with no gene match: 5. Germline CDR1 DFQATT, CDR2 SNEGSKA (reference sequence). Here the CDR3 DNA reads TGCAGTGCTAGTGATGGACAGGGGCATCAGCCCCAGCATTTT. Translation: CSASDGQGHQPQHF.

The V gene is TRBV2, the J gene TRBJ1-6; TRBD1 aligns across 7 bases. Trimming at V came to 11 bases and at J to 7 bases, leaving 8 bases not matched to a gene. The CDR3 length is 13 residues. Germline V gives CDR1 SNHLY, CDR2 FYNNEI. CDR3 sequence (DNA): TGTGCCGTAACCGGACAGGAGAATTCACCCCTCCACTTT. Translated, it gives CAVTGQENSPLHF.

This rearrangement joins TRBV6-2 or TRBV6-3 to TRBJ1-2; 7 nucleotides line up with TRBD1. Trimming cost V 5 bases and J 3 bases; bases outside gene matches: 6. The length of the CDR3 is 14 residues. Looked up from germline, CDR1 is MNHEY and CDR2 is SVGEGT. CDR3 bases: TGTGCCAGCAGTGCACGAGGGACAGACTATGGCTACACCTTC. It specifies CASSARGTDYGYTF.

V and J are TRBV29-1 and TRBJ2-5, with a possible D match to TRBD1 (6 bases). CDR1 is SQVTM and CDR2 is ANQGSEA in the germline V gene. This CDR3 has 14 amino acids. V dropped 3 bases and J dropped 5 bases, with 16 bases sitting between them. DNA for the CDR3: TGCAGCGTTGATAAAGGGACACTGGGGGAGACCCAGTACTTC. Amino acids: CSVDKGTLGETQYF.

This rearrangement joins TRBV18 to TRBJ2-1; 10 bases fit TRBD2. CDR1 is KGHSH and CDR2 is LQKENI in the germline V gene. The CDR3 is 16 residues long. V dropped 0 bases and J dropped 4; count of bases not matched to a gene: 3. The CDR3 nucleotides read TGTGCCAGCTCACCACCGAAGACTAGCGGGTACAATGAGCAGTTCTTC. This gives the protein CASSPPKTSGYNEQFF.